This record concerns one TCR beta chain sequence. Its antigen is undetermined. The record originates from a study of cytomegalovirus exposure and HLA in healthy donors. Study results and limitations: The authors listed 150 to 200 TCR beta chains as cytomegalovirus-associated. Links to common viral pathogens appeared, in a later analysis, for several of the most significant clusters. Immune exposure information comprised only CMV serostatus. Among the CMV-associated chains, three were confirmed in vitro as specific for CMV antigens.

Trimming left V 7 bases short and J 1 base short, with 16 bases between. The length of the CDR3 is 15 residues. Per the germline V gene, CDR1 is MNHEY and CDR2 is SMNVEV (reference sequence). Vbeta (60) and Jbeta (13) primers were used in the PCR. Here immunoSEQ multiplex PCR was the method, and the copy in TCRdb shows in-frame clones only, minus some. The sample has approximately 180,000 clones, just over 75% seen once. Sample: PBMCs. The rearrangement uses TRBV27 and TRBJ1-1; no definite D call. The sequence was obtained from a woman in her twenties or thirties in good health and CMV-seropositive. The CDR3, as DNA: TGTGCCAGCACTAGAGCCGGGATTTCGAACACTGAAGCTTTCTTT. This translates into CASTRAGISNTEAFF.